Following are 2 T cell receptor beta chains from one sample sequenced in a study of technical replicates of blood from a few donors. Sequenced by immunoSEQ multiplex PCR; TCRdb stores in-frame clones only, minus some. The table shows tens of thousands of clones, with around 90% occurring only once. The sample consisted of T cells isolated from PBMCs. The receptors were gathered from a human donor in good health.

The DNA for the CDR3 is TGTGCCAGCAGCCAGGGATCCCTCCCCTACGAGCAGTACTTC. This sequence encodes CASSQGSLPYEQYF. The chain carries TRBV28 and TRBJ2-7, with D perhaps TRBD1 (5 bases). Germline CDR1 is MDHEN and CDR2 is SYDVKM. The CDR3 covers 14 residues. V gave up 6 bases and J gave up 2 bases, with 14 bases separating them.

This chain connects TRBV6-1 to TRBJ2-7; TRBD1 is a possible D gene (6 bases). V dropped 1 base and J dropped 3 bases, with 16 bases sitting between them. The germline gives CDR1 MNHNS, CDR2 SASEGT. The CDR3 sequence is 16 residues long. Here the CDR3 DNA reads TGTGCCAGCAGTGAAGATAACAGGGCGGCTTACTACGAGCAGTACTTC. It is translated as CASSEDNRAAYYEQYF.